The 16 T cell receptor beta chains listed next were all sequenced from one sample in a study of blood T cell repertoires in COVID-19. Repertoires were generated with immunoSEQ multiplex PCR, while TCRdb's copy carries only in-frame clones and drops some. The data show 200,000 to 300,000 clones, around 83% seen once. Sequencing input: peripheral blood. These receptor sequences come from a woman of 80 years or more with acute or convalescent COVID-19.

This chain links TRBV5-8 with TRBJ2-5; 13 bases line up with TRBD2. Trimming cost V 4 bases and J 0 bases; bases outside gene matches: 6. This CDR3 has 17 amino acids. Per germline, CDR1 SGHTS and CDR2 YDEGEE. The CDR3 sequence: CASSAGLAGAYQETQYF. In DNA, the CDR3 is TGTGCCAGCAGCGCCGGACTAGCGGGGGCGTACCAAGAGACCCAGTACTTC.

The chain couples TRBV15 to TRBJ2-5; possible D gene TRBD2, 6 bases. CDR3 size: 16 residues. V lost 0 bases and J 2 bases, leaving 13 bases between the germline ends. Per the germline V gene, CDR1 is LNHNV and CDR2 is YYDKDF (reference sequence). The CDR3 here is CATSRDAGRGQETQYF. DNA of the CDR3: TGTGCCACCAGCAGAGATGCCGGGAGAGGGCAAGAGACCCAGTACTTC.

This CDR3 is CASSLQGSNEKLFF. The CDR3 nucleotides are TGTGCCAGCAGCCTACAGGGTAGCAATGAAAAACTGTTTTTT. V and J are TRBV3-1 (or the pseudogene TRBV3-2) and TRBJ1-4; D perhaps matches TRBD1 (6 bases). The V end lost 4 bases, the J end lost 5 bases, and 11 bases lay between the germline ends. CDR1 is LGHDT, CDR2 YNNKEL, per germline (reference sequence). The CDR3 runs 14 residues.

V usage is TRBV27 and J usage is TRBJ2-7; 10 nucleotides align to TRBD2. CDR3 length: 16 residues. The ends lost 4 bases at V and 6 bases at J; junction bases unmatched: 12. Germline CDR1 and CDR2: MNHEY and SMNVEV (reference sequence). The CDR3 region has the DNA TGTGCCAGCAGTTCAACCCCTAGCGGGGGAGTTTCCGAGCAGTACTTC. This encodes CASSSTPSGGVSEQYF.

The CDR3 region has the DNA TGTGCCAGCTCACCACAGACAGGGTCTAATGAAAAACTGTTTTTT. Protein sequence: CASSPQTGSNEKLFF. This chain connects TRBV18 to TRBJ1-4, with 7 bases identical to TRBD1. The CDR3 has 15 residues. The germline gives CDR1 KGHSH, CDR2 LQKENI. The ends lost 1 base at V and 3 bases at J; junction bases unmatched: 2.

The rearrangement joins TRBV18 to TRBJ2-7; weak D call: TRBD2 (7 bases). The CDR3 consists of 15 residues. CDR1 KGHSH and CDR2 LQKENI come from the germline V gene. With 2 bases removed from V and 4 bases from J, the gap between germline ends came to 15 bases. CDR3 in amino acids: CASSPSAGALYEQYF. The CDR3 DNA is TGTGCCAGCTCACCATCTGCGGGGGCCCTTTACGAGCAGTACTTC.

J is TRBJ2-3 and V is TRBV3-1 (or the pseudogene TRBV3-2), with D tentatively TRBD1 (5 bases). The germline V gene has CDR1 LGHDT and CDR2 YNNKEL (reference sequence). V shed 1 base and J shed 4 bases, with 12 bases lying between them. CDR3 length: 15 residues. The CDR3 sequence is CASSQGAGIADTQYF. Here the CDR3 DNA reads TGTGCCAGCAGCCAAGGGGCAGGGATTGCAGATACGCAGTATTTT.

The chain couples TRBV24-1 to TRBJ2-3, with TRBD2 identical over 14 bases. The CDR3 sequence is 18 residues long. Germline trimming cut 2 bases from V and 3 bases from J; bases unmatched to any gene: 6. Germline V gives CDR1 KGHDR, CDR2 SFDVKD. The CDR3 nucleotides are TGTGCCACCAGTGATTCCGGACTAGCGGGGGGCAGTACAGATACGCAGTATTTT. Its protein is CATSDSGLAGGSTDTQYF.

The genes are TRBV29-1 and TRBJ2-3; D is possibly TRBD1 (6 bases). Germline assignment: CDR1 SQVTM and CDR2 ANQGSEA. The V end was cut by 6 bases, the J end by 6 bases, with 19 bases between. The CDR3 runs 14 residues. The CDR3 sequence: CSVPMTGTGDTQYF. The DNA for the CDR3 is TGCAGCGTCCCCATGACAGGTACCGGGGATACGCAGTATTTT.

The chain recombines TRBV3-1 (or the pseudogene TRBV3-2) with TRBJ1-2; possibly TRBD1 for D (6 bases). CDR1 and CDR2 (germline): LGHDT, YNNKEL (reference sequence). This CDR3 comprises 14 residues. Trimming took off 3 bases at V and 2 bases at J, with 10 bases between the two ends. The DNA for the CDR3 is TGTGCCAGCAGCCAGCTACAGGGAAACTATGGCTACACCTTC. This codes for CASSQLQGNYGYTF.

The chain carries TRBV5-1 and TRBJ2-3; 14 nucleotides align to TRBD2. CDR1 is SGHRS, CDR2 YFSETQ, per germline. The CDR3 runs to 17 residues. Trimming took 2 bases from V and 5 from J; bases not matched to a gene: 7. This chain's CDR3 is CASSLRLAGGFKDTQYF. The DNA of the CDR3 is TGCGCCAGCAGCTTAAGACTAGCGGGGGGGTTCAAAGATACGCAGTATTTT.

V usage is TRBV2 and J usage is TRBJ2-5; 8 bases match TRBD2. J was trimmed by 5 bases and V by 6 bases; bases with no gene match: 14. Germline V gene lookup returns CDR1 SNHLY and CDR2 FYNNEI. The CDR3 contains 16 residues. The CDR3 DNA sequence: TGTGCCAGCAGCAACGGGGGGGCGGTCGGTGGTGAGACCCAGTACTTC. It codes for CASSNGGAVGGETQYF.

This clone was detected only a few times. This sequence joins TRBV14 and TRBJ2-2, with D perhaps matching TRBD2 (5 bases). CDR1 is SGHDN, CDR2 FVKESK, per germline. The length of the CDR3 is 18 residues. V was trimmed by 2 bases and J by 4 bases, leaving 20 bases between them. CDR3 sequence reads: CASSQLVGGRSGTGELFF. DNA of the CDR3: TGTGCCAGCAGCCAACTCGTTGGCGGGCGGTCAGGCACCGGGGAGCTGTTTTTT.

The chain has TRBV5-1 and TRBJ2-4; 8 bases are a match to TRBD1. J was trimmed by 0 bases and V by 4 bases; bases with no gene match: 3. CDR1 is SGHRS, CDR2 YFSETQ, per germline. This CDR3 contains 15 residues. The CDR3 DNA reads as TGCGCCAGCAGCACGGGACAGGAAGCCAAAAACATTCAGTACTTC. It yields the protein CASSTGQEAKNIQYF.

The V gene is TRBV5-1, the J gene TRBJ2-7; D may be TRBD1 (5 bases). This CDR3 has 13 residues. Germline CDR1 SGHRS, CDR2 YFSETQ. V was shortened by 0 bases and J by 4 bases, with 8 bases between the two germline ends. The CDR3 DNA reads TGCGCCAGCAGCTTGGGGGGCGGATACGAGCAGTACTTC. Protein: CASSLGGGYEQYF.

The V call is TRBV25-1, the J call TRBJ1-2; unclear D gene. Trimming removed 8 bases at V and 6 bases at J, with 19 bases between. In germline, CDR1 is MGHDK, CDR2 SYGVNS. This CDR3 has 14 residues. CDR3 in DNA: TGTGCCAGCGAGTCGGCTGTAGTGGAGGATGGCTACACCTTC. It encodes CASESAVVEDGYTF.